This record looks at one TCR beta chain sequence and its context. As yet, its antigen is unknown. A much larger clone lies a single base off, so this may be a read error. The data originate from a study of T cells in Graves' hyperthyroidism and ophthalmopathy. What was amplified from RNA transcripts were TCR beta CDR3 regions. First-round RT-PCR of the TCR CDR3 relied on the HTBI primer set. One entry per CDR3 protein, called by TCRdb with MiXCR from the multiplex PCR reads. The sample has under 700,000 distinct CDR3 sequences; 46% are singletons. Study-level points and caveats: Classification by a 13 V-J model distinguished ophthalmopathy from stable hyperthyroidism. Expanded thyroid clonotypes (above 0.001) were mostly also found in blood.

V was pared by 0 bases and J by 1 base, with 9 bases between. The germline CDR1 and CDR2 sequences are SGHTA and FQGNSA. The CDR3 spans 15 residues. The J gene is TRBJ2-5, the V gene TRBV7-2; weak D call: TRBD2 (6 bases). This TCR derives from a woman aged 18-29 years with Graves' hyperthyroidism. The material sequenced was peripheral blood or thyroid tissue (not recorded which). CDR3 amino acids: CASSLAGEAQETQYF. CDR3 nucleotide sequence: TGTGCCAGCAGCTTAGCCGGGGAGGCCCAAGAGACCCAGTACTTC.